The clone carrying this T cell receptor beta chain appeared a few times. The target antigen is unknown. Clonotypes were quantified using unique molecular identifier barcodes. TCRdb reprocessed the 5' RACE reads via MiXCR and lists one record per CDR3 protein. The sample lists about 20,000 distinct CDR3 sequences, less than 3% seen once, with about 30% in the top ten. The record originates from a study of beta chain bispecific antibodies for T cell cancers. The wider study: TRBV sequencing of surviving healthy T cells measured each family's depletion. Surface TRBV12 (TRBV12-3) was on Jurkat, TRBV5-5 on HPB-ALL. Findings of the study overall: In these mixed samples, most targeted TRBV reads derived from the leukemia cell line.

Expansion lasted 2 to 4 days, with either anti-CD3 antibody OKT3 or CD3/CD28 beads. Culture medium contained IL-2 at approximately 100 IU/ml and IL-7 at around 5.4 ng/ml. Germline lookup yields CDR1 SGHRS and CDR2 YFSETQ. V was pared by 4 bases and J by 4 bases, with 11 bases between. The CDR3 is made up of 13 amino acids. The chain links TRBV5-1 to TRBJ1-2, with no clear D. The receptor's source is a human donor in good health. Some clones in this sample may be carry-over from other donors' samples. Sequenced input: healthy donor T cells cultured with leukemia cells. In DNA, the CDR3 is TGCGCCAGCAGCCCAGGCAGCATCTATGGCTACACCTTC. This gives the protein CASSPGSIYGYTF.